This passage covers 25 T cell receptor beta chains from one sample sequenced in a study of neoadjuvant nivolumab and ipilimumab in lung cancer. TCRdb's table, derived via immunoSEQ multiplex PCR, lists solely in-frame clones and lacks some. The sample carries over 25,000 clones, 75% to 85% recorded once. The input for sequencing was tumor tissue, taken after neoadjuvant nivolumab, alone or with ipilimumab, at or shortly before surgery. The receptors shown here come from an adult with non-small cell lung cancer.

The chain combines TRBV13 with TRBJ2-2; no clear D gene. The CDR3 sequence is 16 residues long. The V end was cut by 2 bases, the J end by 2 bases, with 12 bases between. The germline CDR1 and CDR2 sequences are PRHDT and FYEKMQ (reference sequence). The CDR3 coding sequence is TGTGCCAGCAGCTTATCAGGACCTCTAAACACCGGGGAGCTGTTTTTT. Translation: CASSLSGPLNTGELFF. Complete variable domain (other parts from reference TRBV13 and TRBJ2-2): AAGVIQSPRHLIKEKRETATLKCYPIPRHDTVYWYQQGPGQDPQFLISFYEKMQSDKGSIPDRFSAQQFSDYHSELNMSSLELGDSALYFCASSLSGPLNTGELFFGEGSRLTVL.

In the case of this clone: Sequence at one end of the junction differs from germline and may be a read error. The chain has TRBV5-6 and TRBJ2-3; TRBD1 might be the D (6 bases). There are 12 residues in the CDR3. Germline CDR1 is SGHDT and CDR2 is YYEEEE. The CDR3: CASTLRGDTQYF. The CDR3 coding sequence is TGTGCCAGCACCTTGAGGGGGGATACGCAGTATTTT.

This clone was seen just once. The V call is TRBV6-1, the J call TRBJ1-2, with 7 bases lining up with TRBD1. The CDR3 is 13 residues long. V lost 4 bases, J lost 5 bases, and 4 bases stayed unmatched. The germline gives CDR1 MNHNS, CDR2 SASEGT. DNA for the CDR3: TGTGCCAGCAGTGCGCAGGGGGATTATGGCTACACCTTC. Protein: CASSAQGDYGYTF.

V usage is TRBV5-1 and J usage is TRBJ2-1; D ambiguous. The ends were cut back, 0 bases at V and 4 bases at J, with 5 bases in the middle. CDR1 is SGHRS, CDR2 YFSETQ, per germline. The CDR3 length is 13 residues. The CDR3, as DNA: TGCGCCAGCAGCTTGGTCGGTTACAATGAGCAGTTCTTC. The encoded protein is CASSLVGYNEQFF.

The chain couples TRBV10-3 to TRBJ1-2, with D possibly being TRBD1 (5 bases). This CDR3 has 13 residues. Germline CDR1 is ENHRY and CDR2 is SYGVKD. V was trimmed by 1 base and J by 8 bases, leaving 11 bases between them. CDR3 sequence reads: CAISEWGDGGYTF. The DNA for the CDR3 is TGTGCCATCAGTGAGTGGGGGGATGGCGGCTACACCTTC.

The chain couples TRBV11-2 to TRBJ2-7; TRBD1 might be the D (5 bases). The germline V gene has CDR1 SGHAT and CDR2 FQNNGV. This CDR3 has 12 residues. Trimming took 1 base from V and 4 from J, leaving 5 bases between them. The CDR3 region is CASSLAGYEQYF. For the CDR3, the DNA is TGTGCCAGCAGCTTAGCAGGGTACGAGCAGTACTTC.

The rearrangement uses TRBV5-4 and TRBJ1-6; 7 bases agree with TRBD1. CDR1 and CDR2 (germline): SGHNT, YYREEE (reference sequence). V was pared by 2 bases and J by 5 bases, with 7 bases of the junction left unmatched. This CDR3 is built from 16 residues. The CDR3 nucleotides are TGTGCCAGCAGCTTATTCCCCGGGACAGATAATTCACCCCTCCACTTT. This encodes CASSLFPGTDNSPLHF. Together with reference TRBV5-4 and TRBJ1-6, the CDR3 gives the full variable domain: ETGVTQSPTHLIKTRGQQVTLRCSSQSGHNTVSWYQQALGQGPQFIFQYYREEENGRGNFPPRFSGLQFPNYSSELNVNALELDDSALYLCASSLFPGTDNSPLHFGNGTRLTVT.

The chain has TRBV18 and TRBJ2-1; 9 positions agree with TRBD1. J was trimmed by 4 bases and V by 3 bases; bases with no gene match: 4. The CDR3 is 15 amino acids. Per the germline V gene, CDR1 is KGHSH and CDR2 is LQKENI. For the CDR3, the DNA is TGTGCCAGCTCACCCCCGACAGGGGGATACAATGAGCAGTTCTTC. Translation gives CASSPPTGGYNEQFF. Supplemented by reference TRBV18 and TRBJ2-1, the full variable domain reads NAGVMQNPRHLVRRRGQEARLRCSPMKGHSHVYWYRQLPEEGLKFMVYLQKENIIDESGMPKERFSAEFPKEGPSILRIQQVVRGDSAAYFCASSPPTGGYNEQFFGPGTRLTVL.

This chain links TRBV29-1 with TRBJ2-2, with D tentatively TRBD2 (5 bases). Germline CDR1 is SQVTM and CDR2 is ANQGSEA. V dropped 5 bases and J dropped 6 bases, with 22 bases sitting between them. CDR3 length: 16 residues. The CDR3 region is CSVTILGLTTSGELFF. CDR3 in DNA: TGCAGCGTTACCATCCTCGGACTGACGACATCCGGGGAGCTGTTTTTT.

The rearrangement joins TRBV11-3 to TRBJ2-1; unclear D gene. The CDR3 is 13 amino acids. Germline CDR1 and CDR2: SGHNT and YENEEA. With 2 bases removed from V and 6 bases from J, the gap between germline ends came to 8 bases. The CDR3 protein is CASSLNSANEQFF. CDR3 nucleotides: TGTGCCAGCAGCTTAAATTCCGCCAATGAGCAGTTCTTC.

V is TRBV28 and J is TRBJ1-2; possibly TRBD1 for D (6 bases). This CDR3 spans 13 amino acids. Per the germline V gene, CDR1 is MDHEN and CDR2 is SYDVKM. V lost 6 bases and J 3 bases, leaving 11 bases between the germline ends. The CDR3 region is CASSPDRYYGYTF. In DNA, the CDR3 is TGTGCCAGCAGCCCTGACAGGTACTATGGCTACACCTTC.

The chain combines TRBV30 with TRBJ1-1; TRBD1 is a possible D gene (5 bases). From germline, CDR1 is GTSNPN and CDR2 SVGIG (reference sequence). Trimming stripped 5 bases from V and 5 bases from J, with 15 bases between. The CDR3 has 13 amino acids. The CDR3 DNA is TGTGCCTGGCAAAAGGGACGGCGGACTGAAGCTTTCTTT. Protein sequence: CAWQKGRRTEAFF.

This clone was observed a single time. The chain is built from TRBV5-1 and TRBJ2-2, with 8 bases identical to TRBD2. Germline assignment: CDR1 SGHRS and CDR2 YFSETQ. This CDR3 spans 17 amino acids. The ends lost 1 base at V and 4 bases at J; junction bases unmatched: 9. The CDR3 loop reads CASSLISSGYLTGELFF. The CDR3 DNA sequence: TGCGCCAGCAGCTTGATTTCTAGCGGGTACCTCACCGGGGAGCTGTTTTTT.

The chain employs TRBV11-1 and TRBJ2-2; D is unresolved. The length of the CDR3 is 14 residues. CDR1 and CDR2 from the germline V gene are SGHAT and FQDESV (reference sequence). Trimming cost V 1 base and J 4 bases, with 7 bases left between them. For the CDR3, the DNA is TGTGCCAGCAGCTTAGATCGCGCCACCGGGGAGCTGTTTTTT. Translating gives CASSLDRATGELFF.

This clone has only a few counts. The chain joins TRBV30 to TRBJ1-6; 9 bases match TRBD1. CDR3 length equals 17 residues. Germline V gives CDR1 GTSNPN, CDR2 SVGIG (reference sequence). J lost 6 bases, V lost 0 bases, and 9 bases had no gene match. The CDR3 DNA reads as TGTGCCTGGAGTGTAACGGGTACAGGGGGCACTAATTCACCCCTCCACTTT. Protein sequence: CAWSVTGTGGTNSPLHF.

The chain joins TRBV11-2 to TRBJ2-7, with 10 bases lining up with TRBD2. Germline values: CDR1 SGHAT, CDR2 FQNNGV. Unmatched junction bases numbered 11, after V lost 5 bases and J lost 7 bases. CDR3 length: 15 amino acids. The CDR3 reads CASSPPKRGGGEQYF. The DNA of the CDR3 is TGTGCCAGCAGCCCCCCCAAGCGGGGGGGCGGTGAGCAGTACTTC.

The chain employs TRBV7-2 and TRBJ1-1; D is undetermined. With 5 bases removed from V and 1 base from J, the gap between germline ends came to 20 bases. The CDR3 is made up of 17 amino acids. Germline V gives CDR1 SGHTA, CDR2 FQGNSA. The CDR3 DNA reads TGTGCCAGCAGCCCCCGAGTAGGGTTGGACCAGAACACTGAAGCTTTCTTT. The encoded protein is CASSPRVGLDQNTEAFF.

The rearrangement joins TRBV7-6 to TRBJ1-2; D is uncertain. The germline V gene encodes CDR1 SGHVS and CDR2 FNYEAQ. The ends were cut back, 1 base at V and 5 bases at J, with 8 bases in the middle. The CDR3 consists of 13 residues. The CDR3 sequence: CASSLGQQYGYTF. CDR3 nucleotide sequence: TGTGCCAGCAGCTTAGGTCAGCAGTATGGCTACACCTTC.

CDR3 DNA: TGTGCCAGCAGGAGGTTCGACTATGGCTACACCTTC. Protein sequence: CASRRFDYGYTF. The rearrangement links TRBV6-1 to TRBJ1-2; D not resolved. V gave up 6 bases and J gave up 3 bases, with 8 bases separating them. Per germline, CDR1 MNHNS and CDR2 SASEGT. This CDR3 contains 12 residues.

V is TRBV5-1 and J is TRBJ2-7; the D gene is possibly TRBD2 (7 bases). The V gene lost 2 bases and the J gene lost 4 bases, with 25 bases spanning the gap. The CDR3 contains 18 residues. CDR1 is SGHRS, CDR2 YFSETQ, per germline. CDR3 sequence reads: CASSFSGGLVGGLYEQYF. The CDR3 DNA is TGCGCCAGCAGCTTTTCGGGAGGCTTAGTGGGGGGGCTATACGAGCAGTACTTC.

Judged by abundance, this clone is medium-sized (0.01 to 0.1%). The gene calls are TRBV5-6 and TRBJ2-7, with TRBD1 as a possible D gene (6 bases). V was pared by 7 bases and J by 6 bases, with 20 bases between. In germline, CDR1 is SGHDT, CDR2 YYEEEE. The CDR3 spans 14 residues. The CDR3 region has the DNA TGTGCCAGCCAGCCCCCGGGGACACGGGGCGAGCAGTACTTC. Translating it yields CASQPPGTRGEQYF.

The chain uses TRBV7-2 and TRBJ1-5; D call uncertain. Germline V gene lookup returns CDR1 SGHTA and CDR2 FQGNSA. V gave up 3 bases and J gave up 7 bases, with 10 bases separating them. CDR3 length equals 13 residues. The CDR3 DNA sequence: TGTGCCAGCAGCTTTGGGGTTAGGCAGCCCCAGCATTTT. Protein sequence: CASSFGVRQPQHF.

The chain's CDR3 is CASSVAGAGNTIYF. The CDR3 DNA follows: TGTGCCAGCAGCGTAGCCGGGGCCGGAAACACCATATATTTT. This sequence joins TRBV9 and TRBJ1-3; possible D gene TRBD1, 5 bases. The V end was cut by 0 bases, the J end by 4 bases, with 8 bases between. The CDR3 is made up of 14 amino acids. Looked up from germline, CDR1 is SGDLS and CDR2 is YYNGEE.

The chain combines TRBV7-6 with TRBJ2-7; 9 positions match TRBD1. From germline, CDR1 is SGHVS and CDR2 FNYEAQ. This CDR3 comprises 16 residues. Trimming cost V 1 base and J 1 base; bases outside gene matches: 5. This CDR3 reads CASSLVFGTGSYEQYF. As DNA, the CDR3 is TGTGCCAGCAGCTTAGTTTTTGGGACAGGGTCCTACGAGCAGTACTTC.

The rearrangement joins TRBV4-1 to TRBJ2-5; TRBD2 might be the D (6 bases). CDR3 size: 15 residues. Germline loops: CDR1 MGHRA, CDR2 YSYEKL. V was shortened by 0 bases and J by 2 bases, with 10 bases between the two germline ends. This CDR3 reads CASSQERLVQETQYF. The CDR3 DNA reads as TGCGCCAGCAGCCAAGAGAGACTAGTTCAAGAGACCCAGTACTTC.